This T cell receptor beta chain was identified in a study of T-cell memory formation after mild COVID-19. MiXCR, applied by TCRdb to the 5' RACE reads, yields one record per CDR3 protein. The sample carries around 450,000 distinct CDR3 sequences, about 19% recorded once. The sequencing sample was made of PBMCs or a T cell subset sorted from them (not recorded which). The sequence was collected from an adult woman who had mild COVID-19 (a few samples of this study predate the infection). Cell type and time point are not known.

The chain's CDR3 is CSARSGTRTDTQYF. The CDR3 nucleotides are TGCAGTGCTAGATCCGGGACCCGCACAGATACGCAGTATTTT. V is TRBV20-1 and J is TRBJ2-3; the D gene could be TRBD1 or TRBD2 (5 bases each). Per the germline V gene, CDR1 is DFQATT and CDR2 is SNEGSKA (reference sequence). V was clipped by 2 bases and J by 1 base, with 10 bases between them. The CDR3 has 14 amino acids.